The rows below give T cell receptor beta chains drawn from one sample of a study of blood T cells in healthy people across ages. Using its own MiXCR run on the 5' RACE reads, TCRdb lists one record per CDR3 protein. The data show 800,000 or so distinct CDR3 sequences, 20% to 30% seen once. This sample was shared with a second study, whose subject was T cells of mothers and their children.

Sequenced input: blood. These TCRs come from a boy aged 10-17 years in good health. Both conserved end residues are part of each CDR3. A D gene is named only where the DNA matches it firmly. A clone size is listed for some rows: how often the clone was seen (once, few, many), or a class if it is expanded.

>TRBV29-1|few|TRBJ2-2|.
TGCAGCGTTGAACCCAACACCGGGGAGCTGTTTTTT
CSVEPNTGELFF
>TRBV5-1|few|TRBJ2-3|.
TGCGCCAGCAGCGAGAACCTAAAAAGCACAGATACGCAGTATTTT
CASSENLKSTDTQYF
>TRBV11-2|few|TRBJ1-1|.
TGTGCCAGCAGCTCCGACCCCGAAATGAGGAACACTGAAGCTTTCTTT
CASSSDPEMRNTEAFF
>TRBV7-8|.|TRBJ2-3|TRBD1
TGTGCCAGCAGGCCAGTGGGGACAGGGGGCACAGATACGCAGTATTTT
CASRPVGTGGTDTQYF
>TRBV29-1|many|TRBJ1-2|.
TGCAGCGTTGAAGAATCCACAAACCGTAACACCTTC
CSVEESTNRNTF
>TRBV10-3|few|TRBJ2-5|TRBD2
TGTGCCATCAGTGAGGGAACTAGCGGGATTGGGGAGCAGTACTTC
CAISEGTSGIGEQYF
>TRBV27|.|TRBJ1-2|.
TGTGCCAGCAGGCCCACAGGGACCTATGGCTACACCTTC
CASRPTGTYGYTF
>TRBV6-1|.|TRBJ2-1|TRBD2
TGTGCCAGCAGTGTCCAACAGGGTGGCGGGGGGGCCATGTACAATGAGCAGTTCTTC
CASSVQQGGGGAMYNEQFF
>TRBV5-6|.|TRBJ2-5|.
TGTGCCAGCAGCTCCGGATCCGTAGGGGACCAGTACTTC
CASSSGSVGDQYF
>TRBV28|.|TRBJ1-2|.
TGTGCCAGCAGTGTCCAGAAAATTGGAGGGAACTATGGCTACACCTTC
CASSVQKIGGNYGYTF
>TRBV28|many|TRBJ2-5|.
TGTGCCAGCAGGATGGGGCTCTGGGAGACCCAGTACTTC
CASRMGLWETQYF
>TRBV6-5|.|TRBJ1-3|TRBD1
TGTGCCAGCAGTACCGACAGGGGAAGAGGAAACACCATATATTTT
CASSTDRGRGNTIYF
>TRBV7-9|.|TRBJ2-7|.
TGTGCCAGCAGCCCTCGAACGTATAGTAGGGAGGTTGAATCCTACGAGCAGTACTTC
CASSPRTYSREVESYEQYF
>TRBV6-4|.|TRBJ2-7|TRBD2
TGTGCCAGCAGTGACCAGGGAGGGACTAGCGGGATCTACGAGCAGTACTTC
CASSDQGGTSGIYEQYF
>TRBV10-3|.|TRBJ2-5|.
TGTGCCATCAGTGAGCCACCGATAATAAGGGGACAAGAGACCCAGTACTTC
CAISEPPIIRGQETQYF
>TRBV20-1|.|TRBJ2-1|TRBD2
TGCAGTGCTAGAGAAAGCGGGGCCTCCTACAATGAGCAGTTCTTC
CSARESGASYNEQFF
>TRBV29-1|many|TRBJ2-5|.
TGCAGCGTTGGGCCGGCCGGCGAGACCCAGTACTTC
CSVGPAGETQYF
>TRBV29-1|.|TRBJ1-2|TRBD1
TGCAGCGTTCCGACAGGGGGCGGCTATGGCTACACCTTC
CSVPTGGGYGYTF
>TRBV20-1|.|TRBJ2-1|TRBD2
TGCAGTGCTCCCAAGGCGGCTAGCGGGAACAATGAGCAGTTCTTC
CSAPKAASGNNEQFF
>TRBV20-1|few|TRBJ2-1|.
TGCAGTGCTAGAGACCTAGCGCACTACAATGAGCAGTTCTTC
CSARDLAHYNEQFF
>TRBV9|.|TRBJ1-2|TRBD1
TGTGCCAGCAGCGGTACAGGGGGCGCAGGATATGGCTACACCTTC
CASSGTGGAGYGYTF
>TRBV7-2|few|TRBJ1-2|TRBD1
TGTGCCAGCAGCCCACTCCCCGGGACAGGTGGAAATGGCTACACCTTC
CASSPLPGTGGNGYTF
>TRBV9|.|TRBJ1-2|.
TGTGCCAGCAGCGTAGATCCCCAGGGGCCACATGGCTACACCTTC
CASSVDPQGPHGYTF
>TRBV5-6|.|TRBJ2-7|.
TGTGCCAGCACCACCGGGAAGGGGAACGAGCAGTACTTC
CASTTGKGNEQYF
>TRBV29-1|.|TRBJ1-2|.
TGCAGCGTTGGAAAAGGGGAGTATGGCTACACCTTC
CSVGKGEYGYTF
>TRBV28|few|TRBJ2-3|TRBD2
TGTGCCAGTTGGACTAGCGGGGAGGATACGCAGTATTTT
CASWTSGEDTQYF
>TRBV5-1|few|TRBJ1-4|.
TGCGCCAGCAGCTTTGGGAGGGTGGATGAAAAACTGTTTTTT
CASSFGRVDEKLFF
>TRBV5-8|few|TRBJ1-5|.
TGTGCCAGCAGCTGGGACACCATCAATCAGCCCCAGCATTTT
CASSWDTINQPQHF
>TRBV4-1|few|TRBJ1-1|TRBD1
TGCGCCAGCAGCCAAGGACAGGGAGGATTTACTGAAGCTTTCTTT
CASSQGQGGFTEAFF
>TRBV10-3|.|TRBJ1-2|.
TGTGCCATCAGTGACCCGACAGTTCGCGGCTACACCTTC
CAISDPTVRGYTF
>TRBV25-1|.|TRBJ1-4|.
TGTGCCAGCAGTCATGCGGTGGCTGGGGAAAAACTGTTTTTT
CASSHAVAGEKLFF
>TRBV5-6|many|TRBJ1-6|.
TGTGCCAGCAGCTTGGGTACCGGGGCCGATAATTCACCCCTCCACTTT
CASSLGTGADNSPLHF
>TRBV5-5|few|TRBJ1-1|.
TGTGCCAGCAGCATATACGGGTCCGACACTGAAGCTTTCTTT
CASSIYGSDTEAFF
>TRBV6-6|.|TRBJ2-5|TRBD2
TGTGCCAGCAGTAAAAAGCGGGGCCCCCAAGAGACCCAGTACTTC
CASSKKRGPQETQYF
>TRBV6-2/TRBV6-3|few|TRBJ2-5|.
TGTGCCAGCAGGGCAGACCGGGGCGCCTTGGAGACCCAGTACTTC
CASRADRGALETQYF
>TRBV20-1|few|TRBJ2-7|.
TGCAGTGCTAGAGCCTTCATGGACGAGCAGTACTTC
CSARAFMDEQYF
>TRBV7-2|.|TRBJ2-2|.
TGTGCCAGCAGCCCCAGGGGACGCGGCACCGGGGAGCTGTTTTTT
CASSPRGRGTGELFF
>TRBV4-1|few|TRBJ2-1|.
TGCGCCAGCAGCCAAGATAGAGCGATCTACAATGAGCAGTTCTTC
CASSQDRAIYNEQFF
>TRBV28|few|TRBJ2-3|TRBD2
TGTGCCAGCAGCCCCCCTAGCGGTCTCACAGATACGCAGTATTTT
CASSPPSGLTDTQYF
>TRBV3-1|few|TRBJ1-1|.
TGTGCCAGCAGCCAAGGTTACGCTGAAGCTTTCTTT
CASSQGYAEAFF
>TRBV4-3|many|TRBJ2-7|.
TGCGCCAGCAGCCAAGATCGACGAAATGAGCAGTACTTC
CASSQDRRNEQYF
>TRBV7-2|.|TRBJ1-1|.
TGTGCCAGCAGCGATTTTGCAGGCGTTACTGAAGCTTTCTTT
CASSDFAGVTEAFF
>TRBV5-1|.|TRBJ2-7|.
TGCGCCAGCAGCTTGGAAGGGACCCAGGATTACGAGCAGTACTTC
CASSLEGTQDYEQYF
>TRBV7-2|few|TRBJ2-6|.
TGTGCCAGCAGCCGTGACGGATACTCTGGGGCCAACGTCCTGACTTTC
CASSRDGYSGANVLTF